This T cell receptor (beta chain) derives from a study of post-analysis software for immune sequencing data. In the study overall: The disease courses covered relapsing-remitting, secondary progressive and progressive-relapsing multiple sclerosis.

Trimming removed 5 bases from V and 3 bases from J, with 20 bases in between. The CDR3 length is 17 residues. cDNA libraries of TCR beta carried unique molecular identifiers. TCRdb passed the PCR reads through MiXCR, listing each CDR3 protein once. The sample yields approximately 260,000 distinct CDR3 sequences, 30% to 45% seen once. This clonotype was counted between two and nine times. Its antigen remains unidentified. Study observations and caveats: The study found TRBV5-6, TRBV5-1 and TRBV20-1 among several TRBV segments more frequent in patients than controls. Versus controls, multiple sclerosis patients showed significantly lower diversity (normalized Chao1). With F measure, samples from one preparation batch clustered together strongly.

This receptor was taken from a girl aged 10-17 years with multiple sclerosis. Sequenced material: blood. The genes are TRBV12-3 or TRBV12-4 and TRBJ1-5; D is possibly TRBD1 (5 bases). CDR3 amino acids: CASSPAAKRTSNQPQHF. The CDR3 coding sequence is TGTGCCAGCAGTCCCGCCGCGAAGAGGACATCCAATCAGCCCCAGCATTTT.